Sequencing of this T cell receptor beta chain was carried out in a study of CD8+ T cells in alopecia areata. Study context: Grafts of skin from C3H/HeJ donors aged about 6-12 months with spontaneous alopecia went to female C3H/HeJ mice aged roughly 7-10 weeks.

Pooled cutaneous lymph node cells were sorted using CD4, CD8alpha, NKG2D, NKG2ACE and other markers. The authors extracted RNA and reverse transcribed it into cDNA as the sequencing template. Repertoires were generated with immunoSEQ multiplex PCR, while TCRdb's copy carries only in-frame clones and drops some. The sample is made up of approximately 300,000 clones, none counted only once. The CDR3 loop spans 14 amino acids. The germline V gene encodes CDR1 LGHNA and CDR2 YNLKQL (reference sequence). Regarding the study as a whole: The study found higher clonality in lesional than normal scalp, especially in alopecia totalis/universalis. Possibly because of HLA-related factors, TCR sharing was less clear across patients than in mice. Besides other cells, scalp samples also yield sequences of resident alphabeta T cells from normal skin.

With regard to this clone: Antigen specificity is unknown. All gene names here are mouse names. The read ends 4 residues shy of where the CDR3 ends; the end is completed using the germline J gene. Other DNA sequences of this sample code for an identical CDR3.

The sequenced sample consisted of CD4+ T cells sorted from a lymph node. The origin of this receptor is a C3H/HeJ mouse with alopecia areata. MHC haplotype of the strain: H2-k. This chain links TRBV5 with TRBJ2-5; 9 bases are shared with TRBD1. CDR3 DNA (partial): TGTGCCAGCAGCCAGGACAGGGGACGGGAC. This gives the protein CASSQDRGRD. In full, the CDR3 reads CASSQDRGRDTQYF.